The source of this TCR beta chain is a study of blood T cells in healthy people across ages. This CDR3 has 14 amino acids. V was shortened by 3 bases and J by 4 bases, with 12 bases between the two germline ends. Each sample provided at least 5 micrograms of extracted total RNA. This clonotype was observed many times. Primers used in a second PCR of about 6 to 11 cycles were a sample-barcoded 5' primer and a J-beta primer mix. Using its own MiXCR run on the 5' RACE reads, TCRdb lists one record per CDR3 protein. The sample includes roughly 900,000 distinct CDR3 sequences, about 30% seen only once; the top ten take roughly 17%.

This clonotype originated in an elderly woman in good health. The sequenced material came from blood. This chain joins TRBV12-3 or TRBV12-4 and TRBJ1-1; no clear D gene. Written as DNA, the CDR3 is TGTGCCAGCAGTTTTGGGGATCGGGGCACTGAAGCTTTCTTT. It is translated as CASSFGDRGTEAFF.